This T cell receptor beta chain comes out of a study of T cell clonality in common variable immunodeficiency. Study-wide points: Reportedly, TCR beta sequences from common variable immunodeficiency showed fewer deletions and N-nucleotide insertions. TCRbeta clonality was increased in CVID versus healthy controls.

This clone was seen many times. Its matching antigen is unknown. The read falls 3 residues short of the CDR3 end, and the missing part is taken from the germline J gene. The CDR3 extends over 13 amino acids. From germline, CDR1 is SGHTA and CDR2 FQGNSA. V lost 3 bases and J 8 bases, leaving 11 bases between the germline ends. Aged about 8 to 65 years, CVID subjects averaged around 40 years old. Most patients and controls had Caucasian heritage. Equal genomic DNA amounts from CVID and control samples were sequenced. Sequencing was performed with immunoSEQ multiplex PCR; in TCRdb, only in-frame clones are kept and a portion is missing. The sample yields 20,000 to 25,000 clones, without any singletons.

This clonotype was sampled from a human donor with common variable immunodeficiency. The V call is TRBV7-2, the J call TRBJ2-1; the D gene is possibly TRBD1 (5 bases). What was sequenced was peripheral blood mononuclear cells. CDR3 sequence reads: CASSFGAYDEQFF. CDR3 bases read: TGTGCCAGCAGCTTTGGGGCATACGATGAG.